These 4 T cell receptor beta chains came from one sample sequenced in a study of blood T cell repertoires in COVID-19. The repertoire was sequenced with immunoSEQ multiplex PCR; TCRdb's copy has only in-frame clones and lacks some. The repertoire holds 40,000 to 60,000 clones, 70% to 90% seen once, with about 5% in the top ten. Sample: peripheral blood. These receptors came from a man aged 40-50 years with active COVID-19.

Points on this clone: Compared with germline, one end of the junction differs, possibly owing to a read error. The chain is built from TRBV7-2 and TRBJ2-3, with 7 nucleotides matching TRBD2. Germline V gene sequence: CDR1 SGHTA, CDR2 FQGNSA. The CDR3 covers 16 residues. The CDR3 sequence is CASSLEPGLLTDTQYF. The CDR3 nucleotides read TGTGCCAGCAGTTTAGAACCGGGACTACTCACAGATACGCAGTATTTT.

The chain couples TRBV5-1 to TRBJ2-3; 10 bases align to TRBD2. Trimming removed 1 base from V and 3 bases from J; junction bases left unmatched: 8. The CDR3 loop spans 17 amino acids. Germline assignment: CDR1 SGHRS and CDR2 YFSETQ. CDR3: CASSLRSSGSETDTQYF. The CDR3 DNA follows: TGCGCCAGCAGCTTGCGGTCTAGCGGGAGTGAGACAGATACGCAGTATTTT.

This clone came up a few times. The gene calls are TRBV6-5 and TRBJ2-7; no clear D gene. Germline CDR1 is MNHEY and CDR2 is SVGAGI. The CDR3 runs 13 residues. Trimming took 4 bases from V and 5 from J, leaving 12 bases between them. DNA for the CDR3: TGTGCCAGCAGTTCTACCCGGTCCCACGAGCAGTACTTC. Its protein is CASSSTRSHEQYF.

This clone was found once. The V and J genes are TRBV10-3 and TRBJ2-5, with TRBD1 matching over 11 bases. This CDR3 is 19 amino acids long. V lost 4 bases to trimming and J lost 0 bases; unmatched junction nucleotides: 13. The germline CDR1 and CDR2 sequences are ENHRY and SYGVKD. The CDR3 sequence: CAISGLPKRDRGYQETQYF. The CDR3 DNA is TGTGCCATCAGTGGGCTCCCGAAGCGGGACAGGGGGTACCAAGAGACCCAGTACTTC.